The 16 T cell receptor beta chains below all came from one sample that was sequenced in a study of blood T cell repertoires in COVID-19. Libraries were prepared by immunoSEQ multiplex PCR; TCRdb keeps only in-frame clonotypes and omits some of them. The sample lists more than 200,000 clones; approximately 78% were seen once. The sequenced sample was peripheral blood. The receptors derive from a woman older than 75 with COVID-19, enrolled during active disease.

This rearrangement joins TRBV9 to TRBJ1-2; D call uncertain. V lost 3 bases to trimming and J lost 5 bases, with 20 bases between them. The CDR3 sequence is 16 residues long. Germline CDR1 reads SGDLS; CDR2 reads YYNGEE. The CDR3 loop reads CASSDPEGGMEYGYTF. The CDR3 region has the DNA TGTGCCAGCAGCGACCCTGAGGGCGGAATGGAGTATGGCTACACCTTC.

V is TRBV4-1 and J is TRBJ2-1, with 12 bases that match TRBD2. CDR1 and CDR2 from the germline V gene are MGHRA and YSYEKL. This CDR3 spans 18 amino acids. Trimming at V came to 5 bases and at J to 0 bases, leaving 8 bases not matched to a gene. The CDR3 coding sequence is TGCGCCAGCAGCGGTGGGCTAGCGGGGGGGCCCTCCTACAATGAGCAGTTCTTC. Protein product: CASSGGLAGGPSYNEQFF.

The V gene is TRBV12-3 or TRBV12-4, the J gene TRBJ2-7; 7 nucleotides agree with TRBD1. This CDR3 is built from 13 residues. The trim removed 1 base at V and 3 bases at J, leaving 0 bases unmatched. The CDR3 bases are TGTGCCAGCAGTTTAGGGGACAGCTACGAGCAGTACTTC. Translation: CASSLGDSYEQYF.

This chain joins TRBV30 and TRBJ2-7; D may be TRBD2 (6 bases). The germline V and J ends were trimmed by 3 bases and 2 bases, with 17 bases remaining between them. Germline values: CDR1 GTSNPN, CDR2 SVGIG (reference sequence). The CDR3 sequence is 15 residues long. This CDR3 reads CAWRAMGLTTYEQYF. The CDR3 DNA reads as TGTGCCTGGAGAGCAATGGGACTGACTACCTACGAGCAGTACTTC.

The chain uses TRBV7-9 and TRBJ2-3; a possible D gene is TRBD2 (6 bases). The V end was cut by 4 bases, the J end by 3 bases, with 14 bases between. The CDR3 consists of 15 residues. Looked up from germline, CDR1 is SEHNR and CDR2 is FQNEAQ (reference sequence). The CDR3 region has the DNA TGTGCCAGCAGCTCAGGGACTCCTTTAACAGATACGCAGTATTTT. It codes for CASSSGTPLTDTQYF.

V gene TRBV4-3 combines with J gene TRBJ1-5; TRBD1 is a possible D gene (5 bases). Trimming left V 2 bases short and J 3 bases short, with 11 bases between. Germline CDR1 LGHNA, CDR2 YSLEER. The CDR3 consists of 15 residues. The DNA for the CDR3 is TGCGCCAGCAGCCAATACTTGGACATCAATCAGCCCCAGCATTTT. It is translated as CASSQYLDINQPQHF.

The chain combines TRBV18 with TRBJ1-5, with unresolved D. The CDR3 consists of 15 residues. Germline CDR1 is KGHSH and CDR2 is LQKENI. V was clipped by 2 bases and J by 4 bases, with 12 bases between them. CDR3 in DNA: TGTGCCAGCTCACCAGGAAGAGCGGAAAATCAGCCCCAGCATTTT. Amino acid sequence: CASSPGRAENQPQHF.

Written as DNA, the CDR3 is TGCGCCAGCAAGCCAAGGAGGGGCTTGCCCGGGGAGCTGTTTTTT. This translates into CASKPRRGLPGELFF. The chain joins TRBV4-1 to TRBJ2-2; TRBD2 is a possible D gene (6 bases). V was shortened by 7 bases and J by 6 bases, with 18 bases between the two germline ends. Germline V CDR1 and CDR2: MGHRA, YSYEKL. The CDR3 has 15 residues.

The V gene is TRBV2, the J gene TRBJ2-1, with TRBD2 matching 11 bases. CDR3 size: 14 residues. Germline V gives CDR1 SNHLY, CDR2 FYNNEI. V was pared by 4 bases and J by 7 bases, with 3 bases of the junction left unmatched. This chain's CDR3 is CASSGLAGSNEQFF. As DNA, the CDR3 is TGTGCCAGCAGTGGACTAGCGGGGTCTAATGAGCAGTTCTTC.

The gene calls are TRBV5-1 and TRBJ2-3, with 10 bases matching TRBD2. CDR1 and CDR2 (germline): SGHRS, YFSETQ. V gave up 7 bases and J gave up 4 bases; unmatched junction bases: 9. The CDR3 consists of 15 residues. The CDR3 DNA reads TGCGCCAGCGGGGTGTTGGGACTAGCGTCAGATACGCAGTATTTT. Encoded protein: CASGVLGLASDTQYF. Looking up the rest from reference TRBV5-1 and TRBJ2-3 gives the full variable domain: KAGVTQTPRYLIKTRGQQVTLSCSPISGHRSVSWYQQTPGQGLQFLFEYFSETQRNKGNFPGRFSGRQFSNSRSEMNVSTLELGDSALYLCASGVLGLASDTQYFGPGTRLTVL.

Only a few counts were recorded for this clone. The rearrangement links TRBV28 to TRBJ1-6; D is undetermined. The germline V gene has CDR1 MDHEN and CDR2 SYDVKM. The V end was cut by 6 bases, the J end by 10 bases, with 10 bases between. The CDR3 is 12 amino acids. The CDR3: CASSPRGSPLHF. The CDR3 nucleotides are TGTGCCAGCAGCCCCCGAGGATCACCCCTCCACTTT.

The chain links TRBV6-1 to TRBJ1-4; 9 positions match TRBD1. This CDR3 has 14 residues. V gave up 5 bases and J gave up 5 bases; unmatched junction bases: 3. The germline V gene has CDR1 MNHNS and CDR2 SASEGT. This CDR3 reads CASSFGQGNEKLFF. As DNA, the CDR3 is TGTGCCAGCAGTTTCGGACAGGGGAATGAAAAACTGTTTTTT.

The CDR3, as DNA: TGCGCCAGCAGCTTGGCGCCGGGACAGGCCTACGAGCAGTACTTC. This sequence encodes CASSLAPGQAYEQYF. The chain uses TRBV5-1 and TRBJ2-7, with 8 positions matching TRBD1. The germline CDR1 and CDR2 sequences are SGHRS and YFSETQ. The trim removed 0 bases at V and 2 bases at J, leaving 4 bases unmatched. The CDR3 is 15 amino acids.

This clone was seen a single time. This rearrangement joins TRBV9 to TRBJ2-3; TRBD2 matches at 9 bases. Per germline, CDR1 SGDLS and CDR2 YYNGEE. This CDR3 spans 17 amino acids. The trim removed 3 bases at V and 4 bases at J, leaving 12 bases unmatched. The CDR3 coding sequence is TGTGCCAGCAGCGCCGCCGGTGGCGGGAGGGGCGCAGATACGCAGTATTTT. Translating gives CASSAAGGGRGADTQYF. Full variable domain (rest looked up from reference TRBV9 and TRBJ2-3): DSGVTQTPKHLITATGQRVTLRCSPRSGDLSVYWYQQSLDQGLQFLIQYYNGEERAKGNILERFSAQQFPDLHSELNLSSLELGDSALYFCASSAAGGGRGADTQYFGPGTRLTVL.

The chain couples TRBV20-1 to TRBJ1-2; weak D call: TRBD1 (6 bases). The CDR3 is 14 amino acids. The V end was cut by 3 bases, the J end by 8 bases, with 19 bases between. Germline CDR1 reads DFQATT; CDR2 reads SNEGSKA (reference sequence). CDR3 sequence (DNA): TGCAGTGCTAGTCAGGGGCAGGGTCTTATAGGCTACACCTTC. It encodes CSASQGQGLIGYTF.

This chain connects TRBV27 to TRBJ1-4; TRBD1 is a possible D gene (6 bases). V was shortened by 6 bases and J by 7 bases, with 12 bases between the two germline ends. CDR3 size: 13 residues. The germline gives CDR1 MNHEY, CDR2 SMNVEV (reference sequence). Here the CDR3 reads CASSQFRGEKLFF. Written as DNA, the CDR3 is TGTGCCAGCAGCCAATTCAGGGGTGAAAAACTGTTTTTT. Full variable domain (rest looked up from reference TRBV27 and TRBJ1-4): EAQVTQNPRYLITVTGKKLTVTCSQNMNHEYMSWYRQDPGLGLRQIYYSMNVEVTDKGDVPEGYKVSRKEKRNFPLILESPSPNQTSLYFCASSQFRGEKLFFGSGTQLSVL.